The present T cell receptor beta chain was sequenced within a study of early T cells in non-severe SARS-CoV-2 infection. Study details: The chains were unpaired, and the sequenced material was bulk RNA from unsorted whole blood.

Individual cDNA molecules each received unique molecular identifiers attached to them. TCRdb re-analysed the 5' RACE reads in MiXCR, keeping a single row per CDR3 protein. The sample shows under 35,000 distinct CDR3 sequences, roughly 5.2% of them seen only once. Per germline, CDR1 SGHTA and CDR2 FQGTGA. V dropped 5 bases and J dropped 5; count of bases not matched to a gene: 9. The CDR3 has 16 amino acids. This clonotype originated in an adult who was a healthcare worker with PCR-confirmed SARS-CoV-2 infection or an uninfected control (not recorded which). The chain employs TRBV7-3 and TRBJ2-5, with 12 bases lining up with TRBD1. The sample comprised whole blood. The chain's CDR3 is CASSLRGQGAYETQYF. CDR3 DNA sequence: TGTGCCAGCAGCCTCCGGGGACAGGGGGCCTATGAGACCCAGTACTTC.